The TCR beta chain under discussion was sequenced for a study of OX40 agonist ivuxolimab in advanced cancers. Overall study: Dose-escalation patients had hepatocellular carcinoma, melanoma, renal cell or head and neck cancer.

The table came from immunoSEQ multiplex PCR; TCRdb's copy has only in-frame clones and leaves some out. This table has 77,000 or so clones, about nine tenths appearing once. This CDR3 has 14 amino acids. Germline CDR1 is SGHVS and CDR2 is FQNEAQ. V was pared by 5 bases and J by 1 base, with 9 bases between. The study's findings and limits: Still undetermined is the antigen specificity of the expanded peripheral T cells. The CD4+ and CD8+ T cells in the blood had expanded clonally by week 6 at 0.1 to 3.0 mg/kg. Patients who responded partially at 0.1-3.0 mg/kg showed clonal expansion ranking among the lowest.

With respect to this clone: Its antigen is still unknown.

Sample: CD4+ or CD8+ T cells sorted from blood, taken in a trial of the OX40 agonist ivuxolimab. The V gene is TRBV7-8, the J gene TRBJ1-3; a weak D match, TRBD1 (5 bases). The receptor's source is an adult with an advanced solid tumor such as melanoma, head and neck, liver or kidney cancer. The DNA for the CDR3 is TGTGCCAGCAGCACTACAGGTTCTGGAAACACCATATATTTT. Translating it yields CASSTTGSGNTIYF. Using reference TRBV7-8 and TRBJ1-3 for the parts outside the CDR3, the full variable domain is GAGVSQSPRYKVAKRGQDVALRCDPISGHVSLFWYQQALGQGPEFLTYFQNEAQLDKSGLPSDRFFAERPEGSVSTLKIQRTQQEDSAVYLCASSTTGSGNTIYFGEGSWLTVV.